This entry lists 17 T cell receptor beta chains sequenced from one sample in a study of CD8 T cells in Susac syndrome (dated 2019 in TCRdb). Receptor amplification or capture employed the immunoSEQ multiplex PCR assay. RNA was extracted using the RNeasy kit, and roughly 0.45 to 1 microgram was reverse transcribed with random hexamers. TCRdb reran the public reads through fastp at Q25 and MiXCR, keeping productive beta chains. Entries are consolidated by CDR3 protein sequence, retaining the most common genes and DNA. The table for this sample lists about 160,000 distinct CDR3 sequences; roughly 94% of them were counted only once. The ten largest clones represent roughly 0.1% of the sample. The specimen was CD4+ T cells from PBMCs. The receptors derive from a human donor with multiple sclerosis.

This chain links TRBV15 with TRBJ2-1, with D maybe TRBD2 (6 bases). From germline, CDR1 is LNHNV and CDR2 YYDKDF (reference sequence). Between the trimmed V and J ends, which lost 1 base and 4 bases, there was a span of 14 bases. CDR3 length: 16 residues. CDR3 residues: CATSRGLGGQYNEQFF. The CDR3 nucleotides read TGTGCCACCAGCAGAGGTTTGGGAGGCCAGTACAATGAGCAGTTCTTC.

V is TRBV30 and J is TRBJ2-1; D uncertain. The germline V and J ends were trimmed by 1 base and 9 bases, with 13 bases remaining between them. CDR1 is GTSNPN and CDR2 is SVGIG in the germline V gene (reference sequence). The length of the CDR3 is 13 residues. The CDR3 loop is CAWSGTEWSEQFF. Written as DNA, the CDR3 is TGTGCCTGGAGTGGGACGGAATGGTCTGAGCAGTTCTTC.

The chain joins TRBV6-5 to TRBJ2-1, with D hard to call. CDR1 and CDR2 (germline): MNHEY, SVGAGI. The CDR3 contains 14 residues. V was clipped by 2 bases and J by 4 bases, with 9 bases between them. Written as DNA, the CDR3 is TGTGCCAGCAGTTACCTTGAACGTTACAATGAGCAGTTCTTC. As protein: CASSYLERYNEQFF.

The V call is TRBV28, the J call TRBJ2-1, with D perhaps TRBD1 or TRBD2 (7 bases each). V lost 5 bases, J lost 6 bases, and 14 bases lay in between. The CDR3 has 14 residues. Germline V gives CDR1 MDHEN, CDR2 SYDVKM. CDR3 DNA sequence: TGTGCCAGCAGTCCGGGGGGACAGTCCAATGAGCAGTTCTTC. Residues: CASSPGGQSNEQFF.

The chain uses TRBV12-3 or TRBV12-4 and TRBJ1-2; D ambiguous. The CDR3 consists of 12 residues. The V end was cut by 6 bases, the J end by 10 bases, with 15 bases between. DNA of the CDR3: TGTGCCAGCAGCCCGCCGAAGGCGACCTACACCTTC. Encoded protein: CASSPPKATYTF.

CDR3 region: CASSLGSRGWTDTQYF. CDR3 sequence (DNA): TGTGCCAGCAGCTTGGGGTCCCGGGGTTGGACAGATACGCAGTATTTT. The chain combines TRBV5-6 with TRBJ2-3, with D possibly TRBD2 on 5 matching bases. The CDR3 contains 16 residues. V was pared by 0 bases and J by 3 bases, with 14 bases between. Germline V gene data show CDR1 as SGHDT and CDR2 as YYEEEE.

This chain uses TRBV7-2 with TRBJ1-2; D is undetermined. The V gene lost 5 bases and the J gene lost 4 bases, with 17 bases spanning the gap. The germline V gene encodes CDR1 SGHTA and CDR2 FQGNSA. The CDR3 loop spans 15 amino acids. The CDR3 coding sequence is TGTGCCAGCAGCCCCGCCGCCGGACGGACCTATGGCTACACCTTC. This translates into CASSPAAGRTYGYTF. Together with reference TRBV7-2 and TRBJ1-2, the CDR3 gives the full variable domain: GAGVSQSPSNKVTEKGKDVELRCDPISGHTALYWYRQSLGQGLEFLIYFQGNSAPDKSGLPSDRFSAERTGGSVSTLTIQRTQQEDSAVYLCASSPAAGRTYGYTFGSGTRLTVV.

The count of this clonotype is one. J is TRBJ2-2 and V is TRBV12-3 or TRBV12-4; TRBD2 matches 8 bases. The J segment lost 2 bases and the V segment lost 6 bases, leaving 2 bases of the junction unmatched. The CDR3 has 14 residues. CDR3 nucleotides: TGTGCCAGCAGGATAGCGGGAAACACCGGGGAGCTGTTTTTT. Encoded protein: CASRIAGNTGELFF.

This clonotype was observed once. The V and J genes are TRBV2 and TRBJ2-2; 8 positions match TRBD1. Losses at the gene ends were 3 bases for V and 5 bases for J; bases not matched to a gene: 2. CDR1 SNHLY and CDR2 FYNNEI come from the germline V gene. This CDR3 is built from 14 residues. Written as DNA, the CDR3 is TGTGCCAGCAGTGAGCAGGGGGCGACCGGGGAGCTGTTTTTT. This gives the protein CASSEQGATGELFF.

J is TRBJ2-5 and V is TRBV12-3 or TRBV12-4, with D possibly matching TRBD2 (6 bases). CDR3 length: 13 residues. The germline V and J ends were trimmed by 6 bases and 3 bases, with 11 bases remaining between them. The CDR3 reads CASRLGGEETQYF. CDR3 sequence (DNA): TGTGCCAGCAGGTTGGGGGGAGAAGAGACCCAGTACTTC.

The chain is built from TRBV28 and TRBJ2-4; D tentatively reads TRBD1 or TRBD2 (6 bases each). The CDR3 is 14 residues long. Trimming cost V 7 bases and J 4 bases, with 14 bases left between them. Per germline, CDR1 MDHEN and CDR2 SYDVKM. The CDR3 region has the DNA TGTGCCAGCATGTCGGGGGCTACTAAAAACATTCAGTACTTC. Translating gives CASMSGATKNIQYF.

The chain recombines TRBV27 with TRBJ1-5; tentatively, D is TRBD1 (5 bases). The length of the CDR3 is 14 residues. Trimming shortened V by 2 bases and J by 7 bases, and 12 bases separated the two germline ends. Germline loops: CDR1 MNHEY, CDR2 SMNVEV (reference sequence). DNA of the CDR3: TGTGCCAGCAGTTTAGAAGGGGTACGGCAGCCCCAGCATTTT. It is translated as CASSLEGVRQPQHF.

This sequence joins TRBV18 and TRBJ2-7; the D gene is possibly TRBD2 (6 bases). Germline CDR1 is KGHSH and CDR2 is LQKENI. V was pared by 2 bases and J by 9 bases, with 17 bases between. This CDR3 comprises 14 residues. The CDR3 loop is CASSPGGREDRQYF. For the CDR3, the DNA is TGTGCCAGCTCACCAGGAGGCAGGGAGGATAGGCAGTACTTC.

V is TRBV18 and J is TRBJ2-3; TRBD2 might be the D (5 bases). The CDR3 totals 12 residues. Trimming removed 6 bases at V and 8 bases at J, with 12 bases between. Per germline, CDR1 KGHSH and CDR2 LQKENI. CDR3 sequence: CASSSDSSTQYF. The CDR3 DNA sequence: TGTGCCAGCTCTAGCGATTCGAGTACGCAGTATTTT.

This clonotype was observed a single time. The rearrangement links TRBV6-2 or TRBV6-3 to TRBJ2-1; D perhaps matches TRBD2 (6 bases). CDR3 length equals 12 residues. V lost 3 bases and J 8 bases, leaving 8 bases between the germline ends. Looked up from germline, CDR1 is MNHEY and CDR2 is SVGEGT. The CDR3 spells CASSYRGDEQFF. CDR3 in DNA: TGTGCCAGCAGTTATCGCGGGGATGAGCAGTTCTTC.

This rearrangement joins TRBV12-3 or TRBV12-4 to TRBJ1-5; D unclear. The CDR3 is 14 residues long. V dropped 3 bases and J dropped 7 bases, with 13 bases sitting between them. In DNA form, the CDR3 reads TGTGCCAGCAGTTTTACGGAGGTAGGACAGCCCCAGCATTTT. It codes for CASSFTEVGQPQHF.

The chain has TRBV5-1 and TRBJ1-6; TRBD1 agrees at 9 bases. Germline V gene sequence: CDR1 SGHRS, CDR2 YFSETQ. The CDR3 is 15 residues long. With V trimmed by 4 bases and J by 9 bases, 8 bases remained unmatched. The CDR3 coding sequence is TGCGCCAGCAGCCCCCGGACAGGGGAAGGTTCACCCCTCCACTTT. This translates into CASSPRTGEGSPLHF.